Listed below are T cell receptor beta chains from one sample, sequenced in a study of regulatory T cells in long-lasting Graves disease. TCRdb reprocessed the multiplex PCR reads via MiXCR and lists one record per CDR3 protein. The repertoire holds 400,000 to 500,000 distinct CDR3 sequences, with 14% as singletons. This sample also belongs to another study, concerning T cells in Graves' hyperthyroidism and ophthalmopathy.

The sample was peripheral blood mononuclear cells (PBMCs), taken at new diagnosis, from a patient treated with antithyroid drugs. The receptor source for this set is a woman aged 50 to 60 with Graves disease. The CDR3 runs from the conserved cysteine through the conserved F or W. The D gene is left open where the match is weak. The size of a clone is reported for some rows only, either as once, few or many, or as a class for expanded clones.

D gene	V gene	J gene	clone size	CDR3 protein	CDR3 DNA
-	TRBV5-5	TRBJ1-1	few	CASSGLGGVTEAFF	TGTGCCAGCAGCGGACTAGGGGGTGTCACTGAAGCTTTCTTT
-	TRBV5-5	TRBJ1-4	few	CASSGWGQGSEKLFF	TGTGCCAGCAGTGGTTGGGGACAAGGCTCTGAAAAACTGTTTTTT
TRBD1	TRBV7-9	TRBJ2-7	many	CASSLAVQGREQYF	TGTGCCAGCAGCTTAGCGGTACAGGGGAGAGAGCAGTACTTC
TRBD1	TRBV4-1	TRBJ1-5	-	CASSQEGGTGRNQPQHF	TGCGCCAGCAGCCAAGAGGGCGGGACAGGGCGAAATCAGCCCCAGCATTTT
TRBD2	TRBV28	TRBJ2-3	many	CASSWTSDTQYF	TGTGCCAGCAGTTGGACTAGTGATACGCAGTATTTT
-	TRBV6-2/TRBV6-3	TRBJ2-3	-	CASSSIGQRADTQYF	TGTGCCAGCAGTTCGATCGGACAGCGGGCAGATACGCAGTATTTT
-	TRBV3-1	TRBJ2-3	many	CASSGDADTQYF	TGTGCCAGCAGCGGAGACGCAGATACGCAGTATTTT
-	TRBV3-1	TRBJ2-3	many	CASSQESTDTQYF	TGTGCCAGCAGCCAAGAGAGCACAGATACGCAGTATTTT
-	TRBV4-1	TRBJ2-7	many	CASSQDSTGFYEQYF	TGCGCCAGCAGCCAAGATTCTACAGGATTCTACGAGCAGTACTTC
-	TRBV6-2/TRBV6-3	TRBJ2-7	few	CASKGWEYEQYF	TGTGCCAGCAAGGGTTGGGAATACGAGCAGTACTTC
-	TRBV2	TRBJ2-5	many	CASHRAGETQYF	TGTGCCAGCCATAGGGCCGGTGAGACCCAGTACTTC
-	TRBV9	TRBJ2-3	-	CASATSTDTQYF	TGTGCCAGCGCGACTAGCACAGATACGCAGTATTTT
-	TRBV11-2	TRBJ2-7	many	CASSLVAGYEQYF	TGTGCCAGCAGCTTAGTTGCCGGATACGAGCAGTACTTC
TRBD2	TRBV3-1	TRBJ2-1	-	CASSQALTSGGGNEQFF	TGTGCCAGCAGCCAAGCCTTGACTAGCGGAGGGGGGAATGAGCAGTTCTTC
-	TRBV27	TRBJ1-2	-	CASSLLGLGAGRGHGYTF	TGTGCCAGCAGTTTATTAGGGCTGGGGGCAGGGCGTGGGCATGGCTACACCTTC
-	TRBV5-1	TRBJ2-5	few	CASSPEVGPGGDETQYF	TGCGCCAGCAGCCCGGAAGTAGGCCCCGGTGGTGATGAGACCCAGTACTTC
-	TRBV29-1	TRBJ2-3	few	CSGGGRLTDTQYF	TGCAGCGGAGGGGGACGACTTACAGATACGCAGTATTTT
TRBD2	TRBV9	TRBJ2-3	-	CASSAHATSGRSGGTDTQYF	TGTGCCAGCAGCGCGCACGCAACTAGCGGGAGAAGCGGCGGCACAGATACGCAGTATTTT
-	TRBV2	TRBJ1-5	many	CASSAQSNSNQPQHF	TGTGCCAGCAGTGCCCAATCGAATAGCAATCAGCCCCAGCATTTT
-	TRBV10-3	TRBJ2-1	few	CAISERGSSYNEQFF	TGTGCCATCAGTGAAAGGGGGAGCTCCTACAATGAGCAGTTCTTC
TRBD2	TRBV6-1	TRBJ2-1	-	CASSDGREYSYNEQFF	TGTGCCAGCAGTGATGGGCGGGAGTATTCCTACAATGAGCAGTTCTTC
TRBD1	TRBV5-1	TRBJ2-7	many	CASSLARDRVSYEQYF	TGCGCCAGCAGCTTGGCCCGGGACAGGGTCTCCTACGAGCAGTACTTC
-	TRBV19	TRBJ1-1	few	CASREYAGAEAFF	TGTGCCAGTAGAGAATACGCAGGAGCTGAAGCTTTCTTT
-	TRBV5-1	TRBJ2-1	few	CASRSAGLTYNEQFF	TGCGCCAGCAGGAGTGCGGGATTGACCTACAATGAGCAGTTCTTC
-	TRBV19	TRBJ2-4	-	CASMGFGEVAKNIQYF	TGTGCCAGTATGGGCTTTGGGGAGGTAGCCAAAAACATTCAGTACTTC
-	TRBV7-9	TRBJ2-2	few	CASSPDGNTGELFF	TGTGCCAGCAGCCCCGACGGAAACACCGGGGAGCTGTTTTTT
TRBD1	TRBV27	TRBJ2-7	many	CAITVTGSGEQYF	TGTGCCATCACGGTGACAGGGTCGGGAGAGCAGTACTTC
TRBD2	TRBV13	TRBJ2-7	-	CASSRSGSYEQYF	TGTGCCAGCAGCCGTAGCGGGAGTTACGAGCAGTACTTC
TRBD1	TRBV29-1	TRBJ1-6	few	CSVATGNNSPLHF	TGCAGCGTTGCGACAGGGAATAATTCACCCCTCCACTTT
-	TRBV20-1	TRBJ2-3	few	CSASRDTQYF	TGCAGTGCTAGTCGGGATACGCAGTATTTT
TRBD1	TRBV20-1	TRBJ2-7	-	CSARDLGKTGHYEQYF	TGCAGTGCTAGAGATCTTGGTAAGACAGGGCACTACGAGCAGTACTTC
TRBD1	TRBV28	TRBJ1-1	many	CASSIAGGGTEAFF	TGTGCCAGCAGTATAGCAGGGGGAGGTACTGAAGCTTTCTTT
-	TRBV11-2	TRBJ2-1	many	CASSLDPGGQSKQFF	TGTGCCAGCAGCTTAGATCCGGGGGGACAATCAAAGCAGTTCTTC
TRBD2	TRBV6-2/TRBV6-3	TRBJ2-2	-	CASSYPTSGGTANTGELFF	TGTGCCAGCAGTTACCCGACTAGCGGGGGGACCGCGAACACCGGGGAGCTGTTTTTT
TRBD2	TRBV3-1	TRBJ2-1	many	CASSQVGGEQFF	TGTGCCAGCAGCCAAGTCGGGGGGGAGCAGTTCTTC
-	TRBV28	TRBJ1-1	many	CASSSSGTPEAFF	TGTGCCAGCAGTTCATCAGGGACGCCTGAAGCTTTCTTT
-	TRBV11-2	TRBJ2-1	many	CASSLVRGNRYNEQFF	TGTGCCAGCAGCTTAGTTCGGGGAAACCGATACAATGAGCAGTTCTTC
TRBD2	TRBV19	TRBJ2-1	-	CASSVSKTSGRALVYNEQFF	TGTGCCAGTAGTGTTAGCAAGACTAGCGGGAGGGCCTTGGTCTACAATGAGCAGTTCTTC
-	TRBV27	TRBJ2-7	-	CASSLTYRVEQYF	TGTGCCAGCAGTTTAACTTACAGGGTCGAGCAGTACTTC
-	TRBV6-2/TRBV6-3	TRBJ2-1	few	CASTLVGTYNEQFF	TGTGCCAGCACCCTCGTGGGAACCTACAATGAGCAGTTCTTC
-	TRBV5-1	TRBJ1-1	-	CASSLGQITEAFF	TGCGCCAGCAGCTTGGGACAGATCACTGAAGCTTTCTTT
TRBD2	TRBV27	TRBJ2-1	-	CASSFSRAGGEFF	TGTGCCAGCAGTTTTTCGCGGGCGGGGGGGGAGTTCTTC
-	TRBV6-5	TRBJ2-3	-	CASSYRGHVTDTQYF	TGTGCCAGCAGTTACCGGGGACATGTCACAGATACGCAGTATTTT
TRBD1	TRBV12-3/TRBV12-4	TRBJ2-5	many	CASSSGQGAGETQYF	TGTGCCAGCAGCTCTGGACAGGGGGCCGGGGAGACCCAGTACTTC
TRBD2	TRBV5-1	TRBJ2-2	many	CASSLVPGTSYGTGELFF	TGCGCCAGCAGCTTGGTTCCCGGGACTAGTTATGGCACCGGGGAGCTGTTTTTT
-	TRBV6-2/TRBV6-3	TRBJ2-7	many	CASSYSRGLGYEQYF	TGTGCCAGCAGTTACTCGCGGGGTCTGGGTTACGAGCAGTACTTC
TRBD1	TRBV2	TRBJ1-2	few	CASRGTGYVGYGYTF	TGTGCCAGCAGGGGGACAGGGTATGTCGGCTATGGCTACACCTTC
-	TRBV12-3/TRBV12-4	TRBJ2-3	many	CASSLSAFSTDTQYF	TGTGCCAGCAGTTTATCAGCGTTTAGCACAGATACGCAGTATTTT
-	TRBV30	TRBJ1-4	-	CAWSKRQRDEKLFF	TGTGCCTGGAGTAAGAGACAGAGAGATGAAAAACTGTTTTTT
-	TRBV15	TRBJ2-1	few	CATSRRSWTPNSYNEQFF	TGTGCCACCAGCAGGCGCTCTTGGACGCCCAACTCCTACAATGAGCAGTTCTTC
-	TRBV7-2	TRBJ2-2	-	CASSYRVNRELFF	TGTGCCAGCAGTTACAGGGTAAACAGGGAGCTGTTTTTT
-	TRBV28	TRBJ2-5	many	CASSLSGRADQETQYF	TGTGCCAGCAGTTTAAGTGGTCGGGCAGATCAAGAGACCCAGTACTTC
-	TRBV4-2	TRBJ2-1	few	CASSQVYSGVGNEQFF	TGTGCCAGCAGCCAAGTATATTCGGGAGTGGGCAATGAGCAGTTCTTC
-	TRBV19	TRBJ2-2	few	CASSIDFKGRIGELFF	TGTGCCAGTAGTATAGATTTTAAAGGGAGGATCGGGGAGCTGTTTTTT
-	TRBV7-9	TRBJ2-1	many	CASRLGTTPRNEQFF	TGTGCCAGCCGCCTCGGAACAACTCCTAGGAATGAGCAGTTCTTC
-	TRBV20-1	TRBJ2-5	-	CSARDYGSGAQETQYF	TGCAGTGCTAGAGATTATGGTAGCGGTGCCCAAGAGACCCAGTACTTC
TRBD1	TRBV5-1	TRBJ1-5	-	CASRVPPGQGRVNQPQHF	TGCGCCAGCAGAGTACCACCGGGACAGGGCCGGGTCAATCAGCCCCAGCATTTT
-	TRBV9	TRBJ2-5	-	CASSGGGGRWETQYF	TGTGCCAGCAGCGGCGGAGGGGGGCGCTGGGAGACCCAGTACTTC
-	TRBV7-3	TRBJ2-1	many	CASSLGGGPYNEQFF	TGTGCCAGCAGCCTAGGGGGAGGACCCTACAATGAGCAGTTCTTC
TRBD2	TRBV27	TRBJ2-5	-	CASSLGPLLAGSPETQYF	TGTGCCAGCAGTTTAGGGCCTTTGCTAGCGGGAAGTCCGGAGACCCAGTACTTC